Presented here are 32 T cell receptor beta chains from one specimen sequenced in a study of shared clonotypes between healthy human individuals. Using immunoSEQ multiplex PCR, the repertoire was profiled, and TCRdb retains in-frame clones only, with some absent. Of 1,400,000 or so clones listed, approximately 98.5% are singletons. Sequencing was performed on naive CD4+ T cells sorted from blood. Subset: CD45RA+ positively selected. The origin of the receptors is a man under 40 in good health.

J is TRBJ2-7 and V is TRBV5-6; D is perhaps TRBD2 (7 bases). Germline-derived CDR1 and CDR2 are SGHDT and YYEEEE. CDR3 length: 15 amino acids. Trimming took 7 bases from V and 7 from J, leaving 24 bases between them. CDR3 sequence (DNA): TGTGCCAGCCACTCCCTGGGGGGGCCGAGGGATGAGCAGTACTTC. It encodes CASHSLGGPRDEQYF.

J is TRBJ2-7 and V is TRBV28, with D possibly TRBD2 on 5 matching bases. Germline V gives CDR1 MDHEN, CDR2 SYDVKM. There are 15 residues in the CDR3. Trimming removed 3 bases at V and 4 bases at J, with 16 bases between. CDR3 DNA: TGTGCCAGCAGTTTGGGCGGGTCGGTAGCGTACGAGCAGTACTTC. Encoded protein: CASSLGGSVAYEQYF.

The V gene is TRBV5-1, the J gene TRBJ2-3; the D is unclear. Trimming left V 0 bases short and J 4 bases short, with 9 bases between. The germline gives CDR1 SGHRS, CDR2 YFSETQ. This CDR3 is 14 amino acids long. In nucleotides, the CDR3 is TGCGCCAGCAGCTTGGGGAGAAACCCAGATACGCAGTATTTT. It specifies CASSLGRNPDTQYF.

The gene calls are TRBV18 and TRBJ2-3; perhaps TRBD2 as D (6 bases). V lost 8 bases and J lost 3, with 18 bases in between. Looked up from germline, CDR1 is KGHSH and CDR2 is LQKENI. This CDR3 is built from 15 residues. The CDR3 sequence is CASARRERGTDTQYF. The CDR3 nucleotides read TGTGCCAGCGCAAGACGGGAGAGGGGAACAGATACGCAGTATTTT.

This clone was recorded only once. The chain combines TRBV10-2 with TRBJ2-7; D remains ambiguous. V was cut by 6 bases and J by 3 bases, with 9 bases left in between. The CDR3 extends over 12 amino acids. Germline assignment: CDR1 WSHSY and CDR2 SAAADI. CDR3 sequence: CASRDGFYEQYF. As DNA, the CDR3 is TGCGCCAGCAGGGATGGCTTCTACGAGCAGTACTTC.

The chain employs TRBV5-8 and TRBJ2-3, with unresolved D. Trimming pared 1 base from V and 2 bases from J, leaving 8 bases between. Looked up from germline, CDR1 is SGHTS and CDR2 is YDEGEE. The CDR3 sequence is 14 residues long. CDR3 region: CASSLSSSTDTQYF. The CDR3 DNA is TGTGCCAGCAGCTTGAGCTCTTCCACAGATACGCAGTATTTT.

The CDR3 DNA is TGCGCCAGCACAGTCGCCCGAGAGACCCAGTACTTC. Its translation: CASTVARETQYF. The V and J genes are TRBV5-1 and TRBJ2-5; no firm D call. The CDR3 loop spans 12 amino acids. From germline, CDR1 is SGHRS and CDR2 YFSETQ. Trimming removed 6 bases at V and 4 bases at J, with 10 bases between.

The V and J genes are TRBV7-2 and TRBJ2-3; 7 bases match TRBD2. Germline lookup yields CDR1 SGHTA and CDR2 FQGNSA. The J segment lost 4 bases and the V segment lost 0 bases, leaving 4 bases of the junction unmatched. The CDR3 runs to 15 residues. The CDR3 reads CASSLAAGRSDTQYF. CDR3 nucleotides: TGTGCCAGCAGCTTAGCAGCGGGAAGGTCAGATACGCAGTATTTT.

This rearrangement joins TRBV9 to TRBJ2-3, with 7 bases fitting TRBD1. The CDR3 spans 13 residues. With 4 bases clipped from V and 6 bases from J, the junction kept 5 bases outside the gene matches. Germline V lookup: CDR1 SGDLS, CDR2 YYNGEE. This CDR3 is CASSPQQGDTQYF. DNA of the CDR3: TGTGCCAGCAGCCCCCAACAGGGGGATACGCAGTATTTT. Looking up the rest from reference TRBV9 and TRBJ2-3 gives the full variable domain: DSGVTQTPKHLITATGQRVTLRCSPRSGDLSVYWYQQSLDQGLQFLIQYYNGEERAKGNILERFSAQQFPDLHSELNLSSLELGDSALYFCASSPQQGDTQYFGPGTRLTVL.

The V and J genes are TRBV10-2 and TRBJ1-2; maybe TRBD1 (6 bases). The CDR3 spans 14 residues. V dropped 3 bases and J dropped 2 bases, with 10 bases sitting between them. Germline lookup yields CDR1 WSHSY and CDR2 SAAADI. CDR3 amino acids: CASSEEGGNYGYTF. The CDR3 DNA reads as TGCGCCAGCAGTGAAGAGGGGGGGAACTATGGCTACACCTTC.

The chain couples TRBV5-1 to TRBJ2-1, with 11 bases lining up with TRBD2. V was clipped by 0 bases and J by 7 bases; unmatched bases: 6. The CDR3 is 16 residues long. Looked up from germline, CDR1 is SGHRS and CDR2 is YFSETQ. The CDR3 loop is CASSLGIAGGPNEQFF. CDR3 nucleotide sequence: TGCGCCAGCAGCTTGGGGATAGCGGGAGGGCCAAATGAGCAGTTCTTC.

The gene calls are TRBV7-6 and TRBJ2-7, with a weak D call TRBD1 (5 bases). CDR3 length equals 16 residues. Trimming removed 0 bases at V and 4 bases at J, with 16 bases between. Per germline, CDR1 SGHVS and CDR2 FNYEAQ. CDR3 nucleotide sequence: TGTGCCAGCAGCTTAGCTTCAGGGTTGAATGGATACGAGCAGTACTTC. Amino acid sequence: CASSLASGLNGYEQYF.

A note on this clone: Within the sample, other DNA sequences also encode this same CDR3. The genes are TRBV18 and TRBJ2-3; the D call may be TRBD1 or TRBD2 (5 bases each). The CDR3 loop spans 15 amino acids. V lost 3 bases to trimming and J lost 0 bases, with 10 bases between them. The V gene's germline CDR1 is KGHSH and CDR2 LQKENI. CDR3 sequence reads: CASSPRGASTDTQYF. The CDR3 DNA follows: TGTGCCAGCTCACCTAGAGGGGCTAGCACAGATACGCAGTATTTT.

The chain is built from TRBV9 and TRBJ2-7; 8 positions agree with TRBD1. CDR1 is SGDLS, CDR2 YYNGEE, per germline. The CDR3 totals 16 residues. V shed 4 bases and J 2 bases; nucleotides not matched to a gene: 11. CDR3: CASSKRTGFVAYEQYF. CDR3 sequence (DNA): TGTGCCAGCAGCAAACGGACAGGGTTCGTGGCCTACGAGCAGTACTTC.

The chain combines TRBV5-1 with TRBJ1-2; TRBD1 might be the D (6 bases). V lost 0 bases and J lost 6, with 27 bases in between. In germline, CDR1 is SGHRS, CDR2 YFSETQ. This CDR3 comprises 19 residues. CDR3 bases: TGCGCCAGCAGCTTGGTTCAGAACCGTATACAGGGAGGTACCGATGGCTACACCTTC. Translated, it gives CASSLVQNRIQGGTDGYTF. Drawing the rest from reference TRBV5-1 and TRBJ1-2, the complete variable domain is KAGVTQTPRYLIKTRGQQVTLSCSPISGHRSVSWYQQTPGQGLQFLFEYFSETQRNKGNFPGRFSGRQFSNSRSEMNVSTLELGDSALYLCASSLVQNRIQGGTDGYTFGSGTRLTVV.

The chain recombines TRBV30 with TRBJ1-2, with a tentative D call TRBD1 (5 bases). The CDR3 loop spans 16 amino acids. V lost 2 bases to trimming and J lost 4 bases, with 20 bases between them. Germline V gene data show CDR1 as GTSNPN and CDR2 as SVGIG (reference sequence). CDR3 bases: TGTGCCTGGAGTTTGGGATTAGGGACGGCACTCTATGGCTACACCTTC. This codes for CAWSLGLGTALYGYTF.

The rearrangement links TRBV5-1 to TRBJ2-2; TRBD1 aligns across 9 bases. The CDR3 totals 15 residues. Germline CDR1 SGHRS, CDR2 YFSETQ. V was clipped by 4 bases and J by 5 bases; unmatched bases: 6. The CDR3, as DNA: TGCGCCAGCAGCACCACAGGGGGCGCGACCGGGGAGCTGTTTTTT. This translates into CASSTTGGATGELFF.

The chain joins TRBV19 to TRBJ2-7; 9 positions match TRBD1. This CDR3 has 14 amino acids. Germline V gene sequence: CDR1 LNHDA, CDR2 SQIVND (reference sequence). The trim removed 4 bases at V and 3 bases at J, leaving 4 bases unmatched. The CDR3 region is CASSTRTGVYEQYF. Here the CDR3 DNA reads TGTGCCAGTAGTACTCGGACAGGGGTCTACGAGCAGTACTTC.

The DNA of the CDR3 is TGCGCCAGCAGCTTGGGGCCCGGGACAGGTACCTACGAGCAGTACTTC. Protein: CASSLGPGTGTYEQYF. This sequence joins TRBV5-1 and TRBJ2-7; 8 bases agree with TRBD1. The junction had 7 bases not matched to a gene; V was cut back by 0 bases and J by 2 bases. There are 16 residues in the CDR3. The germline V gene has CDR1 SGHRS and CDR2 YFSETQ.

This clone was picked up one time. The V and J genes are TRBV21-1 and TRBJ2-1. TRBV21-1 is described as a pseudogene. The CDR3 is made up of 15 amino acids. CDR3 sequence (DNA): TGTGCCAGCAGCAGATCCGGGACCTCCTACAATGAGCAGTTCTTC. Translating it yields CASSRSGTSYNEQFF.

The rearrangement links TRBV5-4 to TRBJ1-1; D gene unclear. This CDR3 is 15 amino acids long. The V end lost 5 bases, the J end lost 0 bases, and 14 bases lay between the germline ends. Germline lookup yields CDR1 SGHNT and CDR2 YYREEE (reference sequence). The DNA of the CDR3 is TGTGCCAGCAGACCCGGAGGGCTCATGAACACTGAAGCTTTCTTT. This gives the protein CASRPGGLMNTEAFF.

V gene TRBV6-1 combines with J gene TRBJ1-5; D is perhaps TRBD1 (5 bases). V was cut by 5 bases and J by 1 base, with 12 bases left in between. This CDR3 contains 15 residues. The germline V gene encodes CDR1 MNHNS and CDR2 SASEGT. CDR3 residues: CASSHTWDSNQPQHF. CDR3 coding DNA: TGTGCCAGCAGTCACACTTGGGACAGCAATCAGCCCCAGCATTTT.

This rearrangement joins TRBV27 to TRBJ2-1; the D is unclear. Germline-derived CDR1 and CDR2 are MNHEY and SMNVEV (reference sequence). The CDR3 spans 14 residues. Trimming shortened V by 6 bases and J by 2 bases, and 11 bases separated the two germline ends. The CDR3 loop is CASSGSGPYNEQFF. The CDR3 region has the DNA TGTGCCAGCAGCGGAAGTGGTCCCTACAATGAGCAGTTCTTC.

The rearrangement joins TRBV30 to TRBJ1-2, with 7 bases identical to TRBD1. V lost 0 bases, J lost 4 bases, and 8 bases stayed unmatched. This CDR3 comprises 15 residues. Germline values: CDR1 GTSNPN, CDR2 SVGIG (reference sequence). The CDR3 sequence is CAWSVLRGLSYGYTF. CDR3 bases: TGTGCCTGGAGTGTATTAAGGGGGCTCAGCTATGGCTACACCTTC.

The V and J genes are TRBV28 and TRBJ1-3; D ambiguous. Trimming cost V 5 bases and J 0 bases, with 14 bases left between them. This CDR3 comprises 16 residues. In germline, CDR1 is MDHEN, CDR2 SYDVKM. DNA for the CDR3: TGTGCCAGCAGTCCCGCCCTTATAAGCTCTGGAAACACCATATATTTT. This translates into CASSPALISSGNTIYF. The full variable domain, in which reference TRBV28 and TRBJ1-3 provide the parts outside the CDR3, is DVKVTQSSRYLVKRTGEKVFLECVQDMDHENMFWYRQDPGLGLRLIYFSYDVKMKEKGDIPEGYSVSREKKERFSLILESASTNQTSMYLCASSPALISSGNTIYFGEGSWLTVV.

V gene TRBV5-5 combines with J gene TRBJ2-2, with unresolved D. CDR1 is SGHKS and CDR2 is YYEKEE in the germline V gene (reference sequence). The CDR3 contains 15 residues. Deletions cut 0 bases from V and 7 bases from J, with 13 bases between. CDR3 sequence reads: CASSLVGQIYGELFF. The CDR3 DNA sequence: TGTGCCAGCAGCTTGGTCGGTCAGATTTACGGGGAGCTGTTTTTT.

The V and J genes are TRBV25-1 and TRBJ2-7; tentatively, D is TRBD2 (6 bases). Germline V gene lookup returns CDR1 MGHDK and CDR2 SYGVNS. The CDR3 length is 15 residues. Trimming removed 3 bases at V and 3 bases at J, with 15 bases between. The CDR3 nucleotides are TGTGCCAGCAGTGACCCTAGCGTAACCTTCTACGAGCAGTACTTC. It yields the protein CASSDPSVTFYEQYF.

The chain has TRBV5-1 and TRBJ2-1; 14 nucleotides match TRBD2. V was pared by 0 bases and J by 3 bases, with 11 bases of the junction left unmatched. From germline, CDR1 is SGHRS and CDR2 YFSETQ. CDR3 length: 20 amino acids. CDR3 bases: TGCGCCAGCAGCTTGGCCCCATCCGGGACTAGCGGGAGCCACTACAATGAGCAGTTCTTC. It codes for CASSLAPSGTSGSHYNEQFF.

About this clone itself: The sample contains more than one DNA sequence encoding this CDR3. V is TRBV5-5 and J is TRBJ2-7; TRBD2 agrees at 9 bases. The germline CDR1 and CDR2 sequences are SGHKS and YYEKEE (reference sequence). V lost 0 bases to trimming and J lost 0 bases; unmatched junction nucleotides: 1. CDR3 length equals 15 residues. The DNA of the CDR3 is TGTGCCAGCAGCTTGGGACTAGCGGACTCCTACGAGCAGTACTTC. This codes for CASSLGLADSYEQYF.

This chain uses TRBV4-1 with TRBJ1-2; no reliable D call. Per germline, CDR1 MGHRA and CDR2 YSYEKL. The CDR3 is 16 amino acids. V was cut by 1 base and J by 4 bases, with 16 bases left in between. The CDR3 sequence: CASSQATAAPTYGYTF. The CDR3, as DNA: TGCGCCAGCAGCCAAGCCACGGCCGCCCCCACCTATGGCTACACCTTC.

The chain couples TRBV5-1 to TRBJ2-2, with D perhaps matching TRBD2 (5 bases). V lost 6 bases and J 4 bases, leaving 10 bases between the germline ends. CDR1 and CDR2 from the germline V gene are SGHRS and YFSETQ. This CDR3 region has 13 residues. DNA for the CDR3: TGCGCCAGCACCGTGGACTTCACCGGGGAGCTGTTTTTT. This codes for CASTVDFTGELFF.

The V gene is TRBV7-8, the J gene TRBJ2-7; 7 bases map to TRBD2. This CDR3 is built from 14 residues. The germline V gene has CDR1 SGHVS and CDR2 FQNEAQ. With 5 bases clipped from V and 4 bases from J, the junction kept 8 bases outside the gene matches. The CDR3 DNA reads TGTGCCAGCAGCCGGGGGGTAGGGGCATACGAGCAGTACTTC. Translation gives CASSRGVGAYEQYF.